The 27 T cell receptor beta chains in this list originate from one sample, sequenced in a study of shared clonotypes between healthy human individuals. Measured with immunoSEQ multiplex PCR; TCRdb has only the in-frame clones, and not every one. The data show millions of clones, over 90% seen once. Sequencing input: naive CD4+ T cells from PBMCs. Subset indicated: CD45RA+ positively selected. Receptors were obtained from a man aged 18 to 30 in good health. Some clones in this sample may be carry-over from other donors' samples.

The chain uses TRBV6-5 and TRBJ2-3; D gene unclear. V gave up 6 bases and J gave up 6 bases, with 10 bases separating them. CDR1 MNHEY and CDR2 SVGAGI come from the germline V gene. CDR3 size: 12 residues. This CDR3 reads CASSRALDTQYF. The CDR3 nucleotides are TGTGCCAGCAGCCGAGCCTTGGATACGCAGTATTTT.

A note on this clone: Other DNA sequences from this sample encode an identical CDR3 as well. The CDR3 spells CSVEDRNYGYTF. The CDR3 DNA follows: TGCAGCGTTGAGGACAGAAACTATGGCTACACCTTC. The chain uses TRBV29-1 and TRBJ1-2; D perhaps matches TRBD1 (6 bases). V was clipped by 3 bases and J by 2 bases, with 7 bases between them. Germline lookup yields CDR1 SQVTM and CDR2 ANQGSEA. CDR3 length: 12 residues.

The gene calls are TRBV6-1 and TRBJ1-1; D possibly corresponds to TRBD1 (5 bases). There are 11 residues in the CDR3. The germline V gene has CDR1 MNHNS and CDR2 SASEGT. V lost 6 bases, J lost 10 bases, and 12 bases lay in between. The CDR3 is CASRGGGGAFF. The DNA for the CDR3 is TGTGCCAGCAGGGGCGGGGGGGGAGCTTTCTTT.

The chain joins TRBV27 to TRBJ1-2; possible D gene TRBD1, 6 bases. The germline V and J ends were trimmed by 5 bases and 0 bases, with 13 bases remaining between them. Germline assignment: CDR1 MNHEY and CDR2 SMNVEV (reference sequence). This CDR3 comprises 15 residues. CDR3: CASSHKTGANYGYTF. The CDR3 nucleotides are TGTGCCAGCAGTCATAAGACAGGAGCTAACTATGGCTACACCTTC.

A note on this clone: Other DNA sequences from this sample encode an identical CDR3 as well. The V and J genes are TRBV5-4 and TRBJ2-5, with D perhaps TRBD1 (5 bases). Germline assignment: CDR1 SGHNT and CDR2 YYREEE (reference sequence). V lost 1 base and J 5 bases, leaving 9 bases between the germline ends. The CDR3 length is 13 residues. Here the CDR3 reads CASSLQGEETQYF. CDR3 DNA sequence: TGTGCCAGCAGCTTGCAGGGTGAGGAGACCCAGTACTTC.

The CDR3 loop reads CASSLAPGMGSPLHF. In DNA, the CDR3 is TGTGCCAGCAGCTTAGCCCCAGGAATGGGTTCACCCCTCCACTTT. This sequence joins TRBV7-7 and TRBJ1-6; D uncertain. Germline V gives CDR1 SSHAT, CDR2 FNYEAQ (reference sequence). This CDR3 spans 15 amino acids. V dropped 0 bases and J dropped 9 bases, with 12 bases sitting between them.

The genes are TRBV7-2 and TRBJ2-2; 7 nucleotides align to TRBD1. The junction had 12 bases not matched to a gene; V was cut back by 2 bases and J by 3 bases. This CDR3 has 18 amino acids. CDR1 SGHTA and CDR2 FQGNSA come from the germline V gene. For the CDR3, the DNA is TGTGCCAGCAGCTTACCCCCGTGGACAGGCGACTACACCGGGGAGCTGTTTTTT. It translates to CASSLPPWTGDYTGELFF.

The rearrangement uses TRBV5-1 and TRBJ1-1; no reliable D call. This CDR3 is 18 amino acids long. Trimming cost V 5 bases and J 0 bases, with 23 bases left between them. From germline, CDR1 is SGHRS and CDR2 YFSETQ. CDR3 amino acids: CASSQDGVNVGLNTEAFF. CDR3 nucleotides: TGCGCCAGCAGTCAGGATGGGGTCAACGTGGGGTTGAACACTGAAGCTTTCTTT. Looking up the rest from reference TRBV5-1 and TRBJ1-1 gives the full variable domain: KAGVTQTPRYLIKTRGQQVTLSCSPISGHRSVSWYQQTPGQGLQFLFEYFSETQRNKGNFPGRFSGRQFSNSRSEMNVSTLELGDSALYLCASSQDGVNVGLNTEAFFGQGTRLTVV.

V is TRBV6-6 and J is TRBJ2-6; D is undetermined. The length of the CDR3 is 16 residues. Trimming pared 5 bases from V and 2 bases from J, leaving 13 bases between. Germline V gene sequence: CDR1 MNHNY, CDR2 SVGAGI (reference sequence). The CDR3 bases are TGTGCCAGCAGTCGCCTATTCGGAGCTGGGGCCAACGTCCTGACTTTC. Its protein product is CASSRLFGAGANVLTF.

The rearrangement links TRBV28 to TRBJ1-1; maybe TRBD1 (5 bases). CDR1 and CDR2 from the germline V gene are MDHEN and SYDVKM. CDR3 length: 15 amino acids. Trimming took 2 bases from V and 4 from J, leaving 14 bases between them. CDR3: CASSLNYAGTTEAFF. CDR3 coding DNA: TGTGCCAGCAGTTTAAATTATGCAGGGACCACTGAAGCTTTCTTT.

The chain links TRBV11-2 to TRBJ1-4, with TRBD1 as a possible D gene (6 bases). This CDR3 has 18 residues. The V end was cut by 4 bases, the J end by 4 bases, with 22 bases between. Germline V gene lookup returns CDR1 SGHAT and CDR2 FQNNGV. The CDR3 is CASSSPYGGLLNNEKLFF. The CDR3 coding sequence is TGTGCCAGCAGCTCCCCTTACGGGGGGCTGCTCAATAATGAAAAACTGTTTTTT.

The chain combines TRBV6-5 with TRBJ1-2; the match to TRBD1 covers 8 bases. V lost 4 bases, J lost 3 bases, and 7 bases stayed unmatched. Germline CDR1 and CDR2: MNHEY and SVGAGI. The CDR3 contains 15 residues. Here the CDR3 reads CASSFQGAQDYGYTF. The DNA for the CDR3 is TGTGCCAGCAGTTTCCAGGGGGCGCAGGACTATGGCTACACCTTC.

V gene TRBV4-3 combines with J gene TRBJ2-1; no clear D gene. CDR3 length: 15 residues. Trimming cost V 0 bases and J 2 bases, with 8 bases left between them. In germline, CDR1 is LGHNA, CDR2 YSLEER. The CDR3 nucleotides are TGCGCCAGCAGCCAAGAGGGTTCCCCCTACAATGAGCAGTTCTTC. Protein product: CASSQEGSPYNEQFF.

There are a few counts of this clone. The chain recombines TRBV9 with TRBJ1-1; D is undetermined. Deletions cut 3 bases from V and 3 bases from J, with 15 bases between. Looked up from germline, CDR1 is SGDLS and CDR2 is YYNGEE. This CDR3 has 15 residues. CDR3 sequence: CASSGRIHQDTEAFF. For the CDR3, the DNA is TGTGCCAGCAGCGGTAGGATACATCAGGACACTGAAGCTTTCTTT.

Regarding this clone: The same CDR3 arises from other DNA sequences in this sample as well. J is TRBJ2-3 and V is TRBV9; 7 bases agree with TRBD1. V shed 1 base, J shed 3 bases, and the junction held 5 bases outside the gene matches. The CDR3 totals 15 residues. Germline V gives CDR1 SGDLS, CDR2 YYNGEE. CDR3 DNA sequence: TGTGCCAGCAGCGTATCCGGGACAGCGACAGATACGCAGTATTTT. Protein product: CASSVSGTATDTQYF.

The chain recombines TRBV5-1 with TRBJ2-1, with TRBD2 matching 7 bases. The CDR3 length is 18 residues. CDR1 and CDR2 (germline): SGHRS, YFSETQ. With V trimmed by 0 bases and J by 5 bases, 14 bases remained unmatched. The CDR3 is CASSLDPSGRRGDNEQFF. CDR3 in DNA: TGCGCCAGCAGCTTGGACCCTAGCGGTCGCCGAGGGGACAATGAGCAGTTCTTC.

The gene calls are TRBV9 and TRBJ2-2, with TRBD1 matching over 8 bases. The germline CDR1 and CDR2 sequences are SGDLS and YYNGEE. The CDR3 has 17 amino acids. V shed 3 bases and J 4 bases; nucleotides not matched to a gene: 11. The CDR3 DNA sequence: TGTGCCAGCAGCGCACCCCAGGGGGCTCGGGTCACCGGGGAGCTGTTTTTT. Encoded protein: CASSAPQGARVTGELFF.

The chain has TRBV16 and TRBJ1-2; 8 nucleotides match TRBD1. This CDR3 spans 13 amino acids. Trimming at V came to 6 bases and at J to 14 bases, leaving 14 bases not matched to a gene. Germline V gene lookup returns CDR1 KGHSY and CDR2 FQNENV. The CDR3 spells CASRPYQPDRETF. In DNA form, the CDR3 reads TGTGCCAGCAGACCCTACCAGCCGGACAGGGAAACCTTC.

The V and J genes are TRBV15 and TRBJ2-3, with D unresolved. V lost 2 bases, J lost 6 bases, and 9 bases lay in between. This CDR3 region has 13 residues. Germline V gene sequence: CDR1 LNHNV, CDR2 YYDKDF (reference sequence). CDR3 DNA: TGTGCCACCAGCAGACGGAGTTCGGATACGCAGTATTTT. It is translated as CATSRRSSDTQYF.

Concerning this clone: Different DNA sequences within this sample yield the same CDR3. This chain connects TRBV2 to TRBJ2-1; D uncertain. The CDR3 extends over 11 amino acids. V was trimmed by 4 bases and J by 4 bases, leaving 2 bases between them. CDR1 is SNHLY, CDR2 FYNNEI, per germline. The CDR3 nucleotides are TGTGCCAGCAGTGGATACAATGAGCAGTTCTTC. This translates into CASSGYNEQFF.

This chain links TRBV11-2 with TRBJ2-5, with TRBD1 identical over 11 bases. Trimming removed 3 bases from V and 5 bases from J; junction bases left unmatched: 8. The CDR3 runs to 16 residues. Germline lookup yields CDR1 SGHAT and CDR2 FQNNGV. The CDR3 DNA reads as TGTGCCAGCAGCTTCACCCGGACAGGGGGCGAGGAGACCCAGTACTTC. Protein sequence: CASSFTRTGGEETQYF.

In its sample, this clone was seen a few times. This rearrangement joins TRBV28 to TRBJ1-5; D perhaps matches TRBD1 (5 bases). The CDR3 is 14 amino acids. Trimming cost V 7 bases and J 1 base, with 11 bases left between them. Germline CDR1 reads MDHEN; CDR2 reads SYDVKM. In DNA, the CDR3 is TGTGCCAGCACGCCTGGGGCCAGCAATCAGCCCCAGCATTTT. Translation: CASTPGASNQPQHF.

The chain recombines TRBV15 with TRBJ2-1; 10 bases agree with TRBD2. Germline V gives CDR1 LNHNV, CDR2 YYDKDF (reference sequence). This CDR3 has 15 residues. The V and J ends lost 1 base and 8 bases, in that order; junction bases with no gene match: 5. The CDR3 here is CATSRVLAGVHEQFF. The CDR3 DNA follows: TGTGCCACCAGCAGAGTTCTAGCGGGAGTACATGAGCAGTTCTTC.

V usage is TRBV27 and J usage is TRBJ1-4, with 7 bases identical to TRBD1. V shed 6 bases and J 8 bases; nucleotides not matched to a gene: 12. This CDR3 has 15 amino acids. Germline V lookup: CDR1 MNHEY, CDR2 SMNVEV (reference sequence). The CDR3 is CASRTRVQGGEKLFF. The CDR3 bases are TGTGCCAGCAGGACCAGGGTGCAGGGGGGAGAAAAACTGTTTTTT.

This chain uses TRBV11-2 with TRBJ1-1, with D unresolved. V gave up 5 bases and J gave up 5 bases, with 21 bases separating them. The CDR3 covers 16 residues. Looked up from germline, CDR1 is SGHAT and CDR2 is FQNNGV. The CDR3 DNA sequence: TGTGCCAGCAGCCCTCGGAGGCCGGAGAGTGGGACTGAAGCTTTCTTT. Amino acids: CASSPRRPESGTEAFF.

The chain joins TRBV5-6 to TRBJ2-7, with 9 bases aligning to TRBD1. The V gene's germline CDR1 is SGHDT and CDR2 YYEEEE. J gave up 4 bases and V 4 bases, and 9 bases lay outside the gene matches. This CDR3 has 15 amino acids. CDR3 in amino acids: CASSRDRVKLYEQYF. CDR3 nucleotides: TGTGCCAGCAGCCGGGACAGGGTAAAACTATACGAGCAGTACTTC.

This clone occurred once. The chain recombines TRBV6-5 with TRBJ1-1; no clear D. The germline CDR1 and CDR2 sequences are MNHEY and SVGAGI. The ends were cut back, 8 bases at V and 1 base at J, with 11 bases in the middle. CDR3 length: 13 residues. The DNA for the CDR3 is TGTGCCAGCCGCTTGGACCCGAACACTGAAGCTTTCTTT. Its protein is CASRLDPNTEAFF.